The 12 T cell receptor beta chains below all came from one sample that was sequenced in a study of CD8+ T cells in alopecia areata. TCR sequencing used cDNA made by reverse transcription of extracted RNA. The assay was immunoSEQ multiplex PCR, and TCRdb's table has in-frame clones only and misses some. The sample has 200,000 to 300,000 clones, none seen only once. The authors sorted pooled cutaneous lymph node cells using CD4, CD8alpha, NKG2D, NKG2ACE and other markers. The material sequenced was CD4+ T cells sorted from a lymph node. These receptors were obtained from a C3H/HeJ mouse with alopecia areata. Strain MHC haplotype: H2-k.

This clone came up a few times. Germline and genes here are mouse. The read is 4 residues too short to cover the CDR3 end, so that end is filled in from the germline J gene. The genes are TRBV31 and TRBJ2-5; 11 bases match TRBD2. This CDR3 comprises 14 residues. Per germline, CDR1 GKSSPN and CDR2 SITVG. The sequenced part of the CDR3 DNA is TGTGCCTGGAGCCGGGACTGGGGGCGAGAC. Its protein is CAWSRDWGRD. The entire CDR3 protein reads CAWSRDWGRDTQYF.

This clone was counted only a few times. Each gene name is a mouse one. The CDR3 end lies 4 residues beyond the end of the read and is filled in from the germline J gene. V is TRBV13-3 and J is TRBJ2-4; possibly TRBD2 for D (7 bases). The ends were cut back, 3 bases at V and 0 bases at J, with 11 bases in the middle. This CDR3 comprises 15 residues. Germline V lookup: CDR1 NNHDY, CDR2 SYVADS. Partial CDR3 DNA: TGTGCCAGCAGTGTCGGGGGGCCAAGTCAAAAC. This sequence encodes CASSVGGPSQN. The CDR3 in its entirety is CASSVGGPSQNTLYF. Supplemented by reference TRBV13-3 and TRBJ2-4, the full variable domain reads EAAVTQSPRSKVAVTGGKVTLSCHQTNNHDYMYWYRQDTGHGLRLIHYSYVADSTEKGDIPDGYKASRPSQENFSLILELASLSQTAVYFCASSVGGPSQNTLYFGAGTRLSVL.

This clone turned up a few times. Gene names and germline match the mouse. The read comes to an end 4 residues before the CDR3 does, leaving the germline J gene to fill in the end. V usage is TRBV5 and J usage is TRBJ2-5; a weak D match, TRBD1 (6 bases). The CDR3 is made up of 15 amino acids. CDR1 and CDR2 from the germline V gene are LGHNA and YNLKQL (reference sequence). V dropped 0 bases and J dropped 3 bases, with 10 bases sitting between them. Incomplete CDR3 DNA: TGTGCCAGCAGCCAAGAACGACAGGCTCAAGAC. It yields the protein CASSQERQAQD. The whole CDR3 region reads CASSQERQAQDTQYF.

As to this clone: Mouse names are used for the genes. The DNA read from the CDR3 is TGTGCCAGCAGCCCAACTGGGGGGGCGCCCACCGGG. It translates to CASSPTGGAPTG. The entire CDR3 is CASSPTGGAPTGQLYF. V gene TRBV19 combines with J gene TRBJ2-2, with TRBD2 identical over 11 bases. The read ends 4 residues early relative to the CDR3; the germline J gene fills the gap. Germline V lookup: CDR1 FNHDT, CDR2 SITEND (reference sequence). After removal of 5 bases from V and 4 bases from J, the junction contained 7 bases not matched to a gene. This CDR3 comprises 16 residues.

This clone was found a few times. Mouse germline and gene names are used. The CDR3 extends 4 residues past the end of the read, so its final part is completed from the germline J gene. The rearrangement uses TRBV5 and TRBJ2-5; weak D call: TRBD1 (5 bases). The CDR3 totals 13 residues. Germline V gives CDR1 LGHNA, CDR2 YNLKQL (reference sequence). CDR3 DNA (partial): TGTGCCAGCAGCCCCAGGGAGCGGGAC. This translates into CASSPRERD. The CDR3 in full is CASSPRERDTQYF.

This clone has just a few counts. Here the gene names and germline are mouse. The read halts 4 residues ahead of the CDR3 end, with the missing end drawn from the germline J gene. The V and J genes are TRBV19 and TRBJ2-7; TRBD1 aligns across 8 bases. The germline gives CDR1 FNHDT, CDR2 SITEND (reference sequence). J gave up 3 bases and V 4 bases, and 6 bases lay outside the gene matches. This CDR3 comprises 14 residues. The CDR3 protein is CASSPRTGSYEQYF. The CDR3 DNA, read in part, is TGTGCCAGCAGTCCCCGGACAGGGAGCTAT.

This clone was counted only a few times. Genes and germline come from the mouse. The read halts 3 residues ahead of the CDR3 end, with the missing end drawn from the germline J gene. The rearrangement uses TRBV13-1 and TRBJ1-6; 7 nucleotides match TRBD1. TRBJ1-6 is filed as an ORF, its function uncertain. The germline V gene encodes CDR1 NSHNY and CDR2 SYGAGN. V gave up 0 bases and J gave up 7 bases; unmatched junction bases: 1. There are 14 residues in the CDR3. The CDR3 loop is CASSDVDRNSPLYF. The part of the CDR3 DNA that was read is TGTGCCAGCAGTGATGTGGACAGGAATTCGCCC.

Concerning this clone: Gene and germline names: mouse. The read falls 4 residues short of the CDR3 end, and the missing part is taken from the germline J gene. V gene TRBV19 combines with J gene TRBJ1-2; the match to TRBD1 covers 7 bases. Germline V gene lookup returns CDR1 FNHDT and CDR2 SITEND (reference sequence). The V gene end was trimmed by 2 bases and the J gene end by 0 bases; junction bases not matched to a gene: 4. The CDR3 has 15 residues. CDR3 sequence: CASSIPGQSNSDYTF. CDR3 DNA (partial): TGTGCCAGCAGTATCCCGGGACAGTCAAACTCC.

As concerns this clone: All gene names here are mouse names. The DNA ends 4 residues before the CDR3 does, and the rest of the CDR3 is filled in from the germline J gene. V and J are TRBV12-1 and TRBJ1-2; TRBD1 aligns across 8 bases. V gave up 0 bases and J gave up 2 bases; unmatched junction bases: 7. Germline CDR1 is SGHSN and CDR2 is HYEKVE. The CDR3 contains 16 residues. This chain's CDR3 is CASSLVTGGRNSDYTF. CDR3 bases read: TGTGCCAGCTCTCTCGTTACAGGGGGGAGGAACTCC. Complete variable domain (other parts from reference TRBV12-1 and TRBJ1-2): DSGVVQSPRHIIKEKGGRSVLTCIPISGHSNVVWYQQTLGKELKFLIQHYEKVERDKGFLPSRFSVQQFDDYHSEMNMSALELEDSAMYFCASSLVTGGRNSDYTFGSGTRLLVI.

In the case of this clone: Gene names are mouse gene names. The read falls 4 residues short of the CDR3 end, and the missing part is taken from the germline J gene. This same CDR3 is encoded by further DNA sequences in the sample. V and J are TRBV17 and TRBJ2-2; 7 positions match TRBD1. With 3 bases clipped from V and 0 bases from J, the junction kept 1 base outside the gene matches. Germline loops: CDR1 MNHDT, CDR2 YYDKIL. This CDR3 is built from 15 residues. CDR3 DNA, as far as it was read: TGTGCTAGCAGTAGTCAGGGGGCAAACACCGGG. Translating gives CASSSQGANTG. The full-length CDR3 reads as CASSSQGANTGQLYF.

About this clone itself: Genes here carry mouse names. The read gets to within 4 residues of the CDR3 end, and the germline J gene fills in the rest. The V call is TRBV13-1, the J call TRBJ2-3; weak D call: TRBD2 (6 bases). V lost 9 bases, J lost 0 bases, and 8 bases lay in between. The V gene's germline CDR1 is NSHNY and CDR2 SYGAGN. The CDR3 is 12 amino acids. Here the CDR3 reads CATLGSAETLYF. The part of the CDR3 DNA that was read is TGTGCCACACTGGGTAGTGCAGAA.

Points on this clone: Gene labels here are mouse ones. The read halts 4 residues ahead of the CDR3 end, with the missing end drawn from the germline J gene. The chain joins TRBV13-2 to TRBJ2-7; 11 positions agree with TRBD2. The CDR3 runs 14 residues. CDR1 NNHNN and CDR2 SYGAGS come from the germline V gene (reference sequence). CDR3 DNA (partial): TGTGCCAGCGGTGCCGGACTGGGGGGTGAT. Amino acids: CASGAGLGGD. The entire CDR3 protein reads CASGAGLGGDEQYF.